Below, one T cell receptor (beta chain) is given with its context. Its specificity is unknown. The sample comes from a study of cytomegalovirus exposure and HLA in healthy donors. Study-wide findings and caveats: An analysis done earlier found most TCR beta V segments productive about 90% or about 30% of the time. V- and J-gene trimming in TCR beta was tied to a missense DCLRE1C variant by an analysis performed later.

It was with 60 Vbeta and 13 Jbeta primers that the PCR ran. Repertoires were generated with immunoSEQ multiplex PCR, while TCRdb's copy carries only in-frame clones and drops some. The table includes some 110,000 clones, 65% to 85% detected once. The sequenced sample was PBMCs. This receptor was identified in a male donor in good health and CMV-seronegative.

The CDR3 spells CASSRGPTNYGYTF. The DNA for the CDR3 is TGTGCCAGCAGCCGCGGCCCTACTAACTATGGCTACACCTTC. This sequence joins TRBV2 and TRBJ1-2, with D uncertain. Germline V gene lookup returns CDR1 SNHLY and CDR2 FYNNEI. Trimming stripped 6 bases from V and 0 bases from J, with 11 bases between. There are 14 residues in the CDR3.